This TCR beta chain emerged from a study of blood T cell repertoires in COVID-19. The overall study: Sources were T cells, B-cell-depleted T cells, or PBMCs; the material itself was cDNA or gDNA.

Authors' data handling: Amplification with reference gene primers provided the estimates of nucleated cell counts. Data came from immunoSEQ multiplex PCR; TCRdb stores just in-frame clones and leaves some out. V and J calls and clone size are given by that table; D and trimming were obtained from the DNA. Here the sample spans 300,000 to 350,000 clones, about nine tenths being singletons. The CDR3 is 14 amino acids. Trimming removed 5 bases from V and 2 bases from J, with 10 bases in between. The germline gives CDR1 PRHDT, CDR2 FYEKMQ (reference sequence). Input material: PBMCs or T cells enriched from blood (not recorded which). This chain links TRBV13 with TRBJ1-3; no definite D call. The clonotype comes from a woman aged 25 to 39 who had recovered from COVID-19. CDR3: CASSTRFAGNTIYF. CDR3 DNA: TGTGCCAGCAGCACGAGGTTCGCTGGAAACACCATATATTTT.